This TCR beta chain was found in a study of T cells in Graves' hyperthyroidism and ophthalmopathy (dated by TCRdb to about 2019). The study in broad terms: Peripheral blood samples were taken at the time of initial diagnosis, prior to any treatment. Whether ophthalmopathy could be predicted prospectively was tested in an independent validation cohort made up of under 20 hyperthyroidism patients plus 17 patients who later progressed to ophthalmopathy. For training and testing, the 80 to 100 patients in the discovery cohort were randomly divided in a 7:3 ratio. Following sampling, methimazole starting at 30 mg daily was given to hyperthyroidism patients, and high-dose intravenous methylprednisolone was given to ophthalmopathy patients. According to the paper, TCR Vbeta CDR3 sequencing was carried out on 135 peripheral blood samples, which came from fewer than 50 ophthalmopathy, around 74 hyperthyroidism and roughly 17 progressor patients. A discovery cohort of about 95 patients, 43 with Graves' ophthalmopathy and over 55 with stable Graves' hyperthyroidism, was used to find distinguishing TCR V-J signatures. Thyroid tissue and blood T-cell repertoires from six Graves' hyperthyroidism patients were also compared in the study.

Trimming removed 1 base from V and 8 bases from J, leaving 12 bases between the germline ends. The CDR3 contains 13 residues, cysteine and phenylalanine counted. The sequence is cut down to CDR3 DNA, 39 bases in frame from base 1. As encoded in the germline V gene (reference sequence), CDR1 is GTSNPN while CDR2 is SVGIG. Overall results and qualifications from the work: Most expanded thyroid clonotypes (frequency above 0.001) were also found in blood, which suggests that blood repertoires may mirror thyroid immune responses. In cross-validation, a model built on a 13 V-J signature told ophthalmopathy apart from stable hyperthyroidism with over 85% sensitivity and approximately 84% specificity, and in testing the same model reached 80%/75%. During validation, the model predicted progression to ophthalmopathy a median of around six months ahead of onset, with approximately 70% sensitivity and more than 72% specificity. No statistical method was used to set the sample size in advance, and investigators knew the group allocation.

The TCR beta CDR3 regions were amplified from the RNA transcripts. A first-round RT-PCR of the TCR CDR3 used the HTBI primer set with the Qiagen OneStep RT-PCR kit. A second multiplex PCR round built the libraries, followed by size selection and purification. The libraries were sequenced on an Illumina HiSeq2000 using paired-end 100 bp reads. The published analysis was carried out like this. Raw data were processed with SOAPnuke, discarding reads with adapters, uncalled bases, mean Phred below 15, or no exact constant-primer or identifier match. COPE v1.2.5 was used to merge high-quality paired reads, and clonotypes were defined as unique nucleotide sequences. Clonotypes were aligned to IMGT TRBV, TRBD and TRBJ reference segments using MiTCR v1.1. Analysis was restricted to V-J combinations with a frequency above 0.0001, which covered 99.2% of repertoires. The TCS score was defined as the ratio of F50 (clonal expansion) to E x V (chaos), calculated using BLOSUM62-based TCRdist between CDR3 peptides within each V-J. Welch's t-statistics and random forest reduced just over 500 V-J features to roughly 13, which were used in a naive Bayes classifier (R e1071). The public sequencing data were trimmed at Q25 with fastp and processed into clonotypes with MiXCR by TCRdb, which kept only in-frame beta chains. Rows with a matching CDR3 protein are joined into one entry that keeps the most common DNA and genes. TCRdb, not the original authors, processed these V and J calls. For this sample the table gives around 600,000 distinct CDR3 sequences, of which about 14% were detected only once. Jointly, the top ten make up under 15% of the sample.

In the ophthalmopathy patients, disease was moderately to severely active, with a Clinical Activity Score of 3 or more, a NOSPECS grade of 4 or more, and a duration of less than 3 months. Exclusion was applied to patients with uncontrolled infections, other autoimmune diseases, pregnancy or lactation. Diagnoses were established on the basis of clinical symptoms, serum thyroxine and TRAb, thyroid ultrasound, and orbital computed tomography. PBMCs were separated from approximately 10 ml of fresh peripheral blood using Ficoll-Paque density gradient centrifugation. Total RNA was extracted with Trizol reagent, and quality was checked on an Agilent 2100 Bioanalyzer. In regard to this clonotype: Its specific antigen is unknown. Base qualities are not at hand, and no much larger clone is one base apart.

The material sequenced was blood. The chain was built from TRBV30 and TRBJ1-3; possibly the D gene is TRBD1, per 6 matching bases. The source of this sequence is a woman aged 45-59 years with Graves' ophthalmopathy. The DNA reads TGTGCCTGGAGTGAAGGGTACAGGGACACCATATATTTT. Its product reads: CAWSEGYRDTIYF.